This TCR beta chain was sequenced in a study of spatial heterogeneity in lung cancer. Looking at the study overall: Detected beta-chain sequences consistently exceeded alpha-chain sequences. Study-wide results and limits: Ubiquitous expanded tumor TCRs appeared in blood more at resection than follow-up.

A remark on this clonotype: No antigen is known for it. A junction end diverges from the germline sequence, so it may reflect a read error.

This CDR3 is built from 15 residues. Germline-derived CDR1 and CDR2 are LNHDA and SQIVND (reference sequence). TCRdb reprocessed the 5' RACE reads via MiXCR and lists one record per CDR3 protein. Of 50,000 to 65,000 distinct CDR3 sequences detected, roughly 6.5% appear once; the ten largest clones hold approximately 2.6%. Time point indicated: sample taken at primary tumor resection. Whole RNA came from tumor, nontumor lung or frozen PBMC and was sequenced without being sorted. The donor group consisted of approximately 77 patients who had untreated, early-stage non-small cell lung cancer. The source material was PBMCs, sampled at surgery. The J gene is TRBJ2-2, the V gene TRBV19; 10 bases match TRBD1. The TCR sequence derives from a female donor with early-stage non-small cell lung cancer. CDR3 sequence: CASSPDRGNAGELFF. The CDR3, as DNA: TGTGCCAGTAGTCCGGACAGGGGGAACGCCGGGGAGCTGTTTTTT.